This TCR beta chain was sequenced for a study of blood T cell repertoires in COVID-19. On the study more broadly: Spain, Italy and the United States supplied samples that represented acute and convalescent COVID-19. PBMCs, B-cell-depleted T cells, or T cells were the source of the cDNA or gDNA that made up the material.

Per the study methods: Amplification with reference gene primers provided the estimates of nucleated cell counts. Profiling relied on immunoSEQ multiplex PCR, and the TCRdb table lists in-frame clones only, not all of them. D and trimming were read from the DNA, whereas the V and J calls and clone size are those reported in that table. The sample holds 150,000 to 200,000 clones, 70% to 90% seen once. CDR3 size: 12 residues. After removal of 6 bases from V and 9 bases from J, the junction contained 6 bases not matched to a gene. Germline V CDR1 and CDR2: ENHRY, SYGVKD. V and J are TRBV10-3 and TRBJ1-2; the match to TRBD1 covers 8 bases. The origin of this receptor is a human donor with active or convalescent COVID-19. The donor label of this sample is uncertain. Sequenced: peripheral blood. The chain's CDR3 is CAIRETGESYTF. The CDR3 DNA is TGTGCCATCAGGGAGACAGGGGAAAGCTACACCTTC.